This T cell receptor beta chain is from a study of CD8 T cells in Susac syndrome. The RNA input was roughly 0.45 to 1 ug, and it was reverse transcribed with random hexamers. Each CDR3 protein gets one entry after TCRdb re-called the immunoSEQ multiplex PCR reads with MiXCR. The table shows 170,000 or so distinct CDR3 sequences, with roughly 94% occurring only once. This CDR3 has 15 residues. The V gene lost 4 bases and the J gene lost 2 bases, with 14 bases spanning the gap. From germline, CDR1 is MDHEN and CDR2 SYDVKM. The chain links TRBV28 to TRBJ1-2; D gene ambiguous. This TCR came from a human donor with Susac syndrome. The sequencing sample was made of CD4+ T cells from PBMCs. DNA for the CDR3: TGTGCCAGCAGTTCCCCGGGTGAGACGAACTATGGCTACACCTTC. The encoded protein is CASSSPGETNYGYTF.